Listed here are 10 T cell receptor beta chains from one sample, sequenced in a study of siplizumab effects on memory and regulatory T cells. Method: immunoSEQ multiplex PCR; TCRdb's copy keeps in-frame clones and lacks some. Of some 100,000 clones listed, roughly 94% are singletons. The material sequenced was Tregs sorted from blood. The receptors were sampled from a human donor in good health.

CDR3 sequence reads: CASSPEVAGGPRGAQFF. The CDR3 DNA reads TGTGCCAGCTCACCAGAAGTAGCGGGGGGGCCCCGCGGGGCTCAGTTCTTC. The chain uses TRBV18 and TRBJ2-1; TRBD2 agrees at 11 bases. Germline CDR1 KGHSH, CDR2 LQKENI. The J segment lost 13 bases and the V segment lost 2 bases, leaving 16 bases of the junction unmatched. This CDR3 has 17 residues.

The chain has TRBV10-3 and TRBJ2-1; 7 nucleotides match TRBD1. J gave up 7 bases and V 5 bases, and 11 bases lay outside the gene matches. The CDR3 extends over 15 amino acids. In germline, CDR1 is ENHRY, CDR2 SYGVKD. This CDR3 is CAISTGAPLANEQFF. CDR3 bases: TGTGCCATCAGTACAGGGGCCCCCCTCGCTAATGAGCAGTTCTTC.

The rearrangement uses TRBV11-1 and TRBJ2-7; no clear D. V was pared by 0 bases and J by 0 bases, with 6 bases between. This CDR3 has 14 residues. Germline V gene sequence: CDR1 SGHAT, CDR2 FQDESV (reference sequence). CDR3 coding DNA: TGTGCCAGCAGCTTAGCCGAGAGCTCCTACGAGCAGTACTTC. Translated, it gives CASSLAESSYEQYF.

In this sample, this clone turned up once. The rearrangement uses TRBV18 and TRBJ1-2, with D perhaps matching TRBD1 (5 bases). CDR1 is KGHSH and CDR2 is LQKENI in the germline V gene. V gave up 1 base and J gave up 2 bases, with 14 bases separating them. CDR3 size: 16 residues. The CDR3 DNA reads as TGTGCCAGCTCACCACAACTGGGGACGGAGAACTATGGCTACACCTTC. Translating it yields CASSPQLGTENYGYTF.

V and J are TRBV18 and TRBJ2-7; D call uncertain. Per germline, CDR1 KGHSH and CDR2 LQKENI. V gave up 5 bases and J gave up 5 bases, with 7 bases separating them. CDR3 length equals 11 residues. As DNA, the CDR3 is TGTGCCAGCTCAGGGTTCAACGAGCAGTACTTC. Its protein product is CASSGFNEQYF.

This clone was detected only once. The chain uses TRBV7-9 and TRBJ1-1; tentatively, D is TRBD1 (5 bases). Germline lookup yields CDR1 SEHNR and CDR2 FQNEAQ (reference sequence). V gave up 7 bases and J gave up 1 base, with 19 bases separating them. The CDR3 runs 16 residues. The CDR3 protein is CASMGGGARPNTEAFF. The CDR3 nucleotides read TGTGCCAGCATGGGGGGTGGAGCCAGGCCGAACACTGAAGCTTTCTTT.

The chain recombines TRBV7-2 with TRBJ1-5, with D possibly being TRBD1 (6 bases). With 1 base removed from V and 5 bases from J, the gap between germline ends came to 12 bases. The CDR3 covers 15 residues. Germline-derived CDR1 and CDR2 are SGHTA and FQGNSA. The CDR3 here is CASSLDRAGYQPQHF. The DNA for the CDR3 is TGTGCCAGCAGCTTAGACAGGGCAGGCTATCAGCCCCAGCATTTT. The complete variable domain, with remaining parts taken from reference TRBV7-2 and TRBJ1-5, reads GAGVSQSPSNKVTEKGKDVELRCDPISGHTALYWYRQSLGQGLEFLIYFQGNSAPDKSGLPSDRFSAERTGGSVSTLTIQRTQQEDSAVYLCASSLDRAGYQPQHFGDGTRLSIL.

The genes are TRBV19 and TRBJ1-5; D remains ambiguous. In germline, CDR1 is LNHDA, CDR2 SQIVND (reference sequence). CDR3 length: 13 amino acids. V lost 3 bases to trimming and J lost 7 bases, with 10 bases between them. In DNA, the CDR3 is TGTGCCAGTAGTATCCGGGTCAGGCAGCCCCAGCATTTT. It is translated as CASSIRVRQPQHF. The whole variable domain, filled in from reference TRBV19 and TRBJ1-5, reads DGGITQSPKYLFRKEGQNVTLSCEQNLNHDAMYWYRQDPGQGLRLIYYSQIVNDFQKGDIAEGYSVSREKKESFPLTVTSAQKNPTAFYLCASSIRVRQPQHFGDGTRLSIL.

In DNA form, the CDR3 reads TGTGCCAGCAGCTTAGCGTTGATAGGAAAAGAGACCCAGTACTTC. As protein: CASSLALIGKETQYF. This chain uses TRBV7-9 with TRBJ2-5; no clear D gene. Per germline, CDR1 SEHNR and CDR2 FQNEAQ (reference sequence). Trimming shortened V by 0 bases and J by 3 bases, and 11 bases separated the two germline ends. This CDR3 region has 15 residues. Complete variable domain (other parts from reference TRBV7-9 and TRBJ2-5): DTGVSQNPRHKITKRGQNVTFRCDPISEHNRLYWYRQTLGQGPEFLTYFQNEAQLEKSRLLSDRFSAERPKGSFSTLEIQRTEQGDSAMYLCASSLALIGKETQYFGPGTRLLVL.

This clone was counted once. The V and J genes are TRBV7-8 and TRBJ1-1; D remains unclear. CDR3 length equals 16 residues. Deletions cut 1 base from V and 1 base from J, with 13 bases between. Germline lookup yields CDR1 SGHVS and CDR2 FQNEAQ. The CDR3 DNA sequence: TGTGCCAGCAGCTTAGGTTTTAGGGAAACGAACACTGAAGCTTTCTTT. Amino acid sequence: CASSLGFRETNTEAFF.